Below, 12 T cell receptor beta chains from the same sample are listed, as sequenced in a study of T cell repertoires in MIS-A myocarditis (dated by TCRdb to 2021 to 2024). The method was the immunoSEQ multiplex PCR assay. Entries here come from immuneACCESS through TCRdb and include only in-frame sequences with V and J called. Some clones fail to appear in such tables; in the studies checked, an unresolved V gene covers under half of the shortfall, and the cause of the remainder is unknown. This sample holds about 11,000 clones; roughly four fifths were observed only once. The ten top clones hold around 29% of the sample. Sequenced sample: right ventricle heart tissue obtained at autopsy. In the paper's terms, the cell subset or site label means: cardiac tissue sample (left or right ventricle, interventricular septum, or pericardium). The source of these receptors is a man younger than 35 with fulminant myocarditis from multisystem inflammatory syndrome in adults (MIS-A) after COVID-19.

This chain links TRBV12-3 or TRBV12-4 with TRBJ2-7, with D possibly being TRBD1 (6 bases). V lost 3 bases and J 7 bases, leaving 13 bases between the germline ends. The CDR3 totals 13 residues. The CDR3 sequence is CASSLTGSGEQYF. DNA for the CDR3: TGTGCCAGCAGTTTGACAGGCAGTGGAGAGCAGTACTTC.

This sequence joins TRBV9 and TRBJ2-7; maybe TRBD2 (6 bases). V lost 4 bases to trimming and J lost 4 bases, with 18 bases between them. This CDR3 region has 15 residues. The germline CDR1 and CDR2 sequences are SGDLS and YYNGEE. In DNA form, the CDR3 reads TGTGCCAGCAGCTTACGCGGGGATTTCGGGTACGAGCAGTACTTC. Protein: CASSLRGDFGYEQYF.

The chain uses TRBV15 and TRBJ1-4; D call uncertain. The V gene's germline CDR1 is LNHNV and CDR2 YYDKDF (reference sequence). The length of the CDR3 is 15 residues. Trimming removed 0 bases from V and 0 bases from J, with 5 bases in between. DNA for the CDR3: TGTGCCACCAGCAGAGATCGGGCAACTAATGAAAAACTGTTTTTT. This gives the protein CATSRDRATNEKLFF.

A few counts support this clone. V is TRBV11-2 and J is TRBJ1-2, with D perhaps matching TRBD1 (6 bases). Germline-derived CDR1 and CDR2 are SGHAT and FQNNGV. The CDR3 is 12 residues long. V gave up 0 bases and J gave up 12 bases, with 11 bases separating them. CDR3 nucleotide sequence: TGTGCCAGCAGCTTAGATCAAGGGGGGAACACCTTC. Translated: CASSLDQGGNTF.

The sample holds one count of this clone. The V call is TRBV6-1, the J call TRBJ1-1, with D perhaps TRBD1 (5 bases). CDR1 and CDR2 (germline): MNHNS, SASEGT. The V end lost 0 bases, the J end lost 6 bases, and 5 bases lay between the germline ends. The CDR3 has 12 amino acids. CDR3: CASSEAGPEAFF. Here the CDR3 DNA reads TGTGCCAGCAGTGAAGCGGGGCCTGAAGCTTTCTTT.

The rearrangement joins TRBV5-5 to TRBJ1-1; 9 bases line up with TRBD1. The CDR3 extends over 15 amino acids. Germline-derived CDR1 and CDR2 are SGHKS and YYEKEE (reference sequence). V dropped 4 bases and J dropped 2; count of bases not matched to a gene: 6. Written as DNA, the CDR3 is TGTGCCAGCAGCCAGTACAGGGGGCCTAACACTGAAGCTTTCTTT. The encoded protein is CASSQYRGPNTEAFF. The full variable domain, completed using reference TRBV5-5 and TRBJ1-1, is DAGVTQSPTHLIKTRGQQVTLRCSPISGHKSVSWYQQVLGQGPQFIFQYYEKEERGRGNFPDRFSARQFPNYSSELNVNALLLGDSALYLCASSQYRGPNTEAFFGQGTRLTVV.

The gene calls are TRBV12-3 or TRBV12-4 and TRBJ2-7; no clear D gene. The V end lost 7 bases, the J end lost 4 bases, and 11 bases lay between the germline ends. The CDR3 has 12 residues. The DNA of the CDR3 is TGTGCCAGCAAGGGAAATAATTACGAGCAGTACTTC. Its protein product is CASKGNNYEQYF.

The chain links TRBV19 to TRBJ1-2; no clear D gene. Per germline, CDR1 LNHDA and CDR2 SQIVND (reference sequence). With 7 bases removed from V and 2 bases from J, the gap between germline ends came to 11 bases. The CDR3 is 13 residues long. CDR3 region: CASNLAVNYGYTF. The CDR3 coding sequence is TGTGCCAGTAATTTGGCAGTAAACTATGGCTACACCTTC.

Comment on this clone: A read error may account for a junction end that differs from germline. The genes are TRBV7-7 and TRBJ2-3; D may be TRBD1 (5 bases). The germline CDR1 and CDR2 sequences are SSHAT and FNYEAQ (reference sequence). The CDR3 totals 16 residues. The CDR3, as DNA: TGTGCTAGCAGCTTAGGGGTAGCTTGGGGCACAGATACGCAGTATTTT. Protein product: CASSLGVAWGTDTQYF.

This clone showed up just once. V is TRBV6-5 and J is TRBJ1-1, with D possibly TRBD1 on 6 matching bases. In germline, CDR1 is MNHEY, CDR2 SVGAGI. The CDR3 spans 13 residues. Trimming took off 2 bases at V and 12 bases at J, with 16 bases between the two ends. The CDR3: CASSYGTTARPFF. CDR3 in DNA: TGTGCCAGCAGTTACGGGACAACGGCACGTCCTTTCTTT.

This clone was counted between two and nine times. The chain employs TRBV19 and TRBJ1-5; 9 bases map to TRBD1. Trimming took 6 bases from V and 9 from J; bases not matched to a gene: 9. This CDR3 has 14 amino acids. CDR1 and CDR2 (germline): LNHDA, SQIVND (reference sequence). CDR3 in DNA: TGTGCCAGTAGGGACAGGGGAGGGCTAAGGCCCCAGCATTTT. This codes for CASRDRGGLRPQHF. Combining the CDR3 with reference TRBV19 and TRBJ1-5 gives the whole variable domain DGGITQSPKYLFRKEGQNVTLSCEQNLNHDAMYWYRQDPGQGLRLIYYSQIVNDFQKGDIAEGYSVSREKKESFPLTVTSAQKNPTAFYLCASRDRGGLRPQHFGDGTRLSIL.

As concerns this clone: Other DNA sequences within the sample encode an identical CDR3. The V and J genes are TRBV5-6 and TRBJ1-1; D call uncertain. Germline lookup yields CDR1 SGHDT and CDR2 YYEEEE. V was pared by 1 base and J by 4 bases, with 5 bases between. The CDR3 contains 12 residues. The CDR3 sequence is CASSLRGTEAFF. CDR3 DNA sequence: TGTGCCAGCAGCTTGAGAGGCACTGAAGCTTTCTTT.